These 16 T cell receptor beta chains were sequenced from one sample in a study of T-cell reconstitution after alpha-beta-depleted transplantation in children. Unique molecular identifiers were incorporated when the TCRbeta library was constructed. TCRdb independently ran MiXCR on the PCR reads; one entry per CDR3 protein. The sample lists approximately 83,000 distinct CDR3 sequences; roughly an eighth were seen once. This material consisted of PBMCs from the stem cell graft donor, taken from the stem cell graft. These receptors were collected from a human donor who donated a stem cell graft to a child with inherited bone marrow failure.

Many counts were recorded for this clonotype. The chain has TRBV5-1 and TRBJ1-1, with D possibly matching TRBD1 (6 bases). CDR1 is SGHRS and CDR2 is YFSETQ in the germline V gene. V dropped 5 bases and J dropped 7 bases, with 18 bases sitting between them. The CDR3 is made up of 14 amino acids. The CDR3 nucleotides are TGCGCCAGCAGGTTTTGGGACACGACATTTGAAGCTTTCTTT. Residues: CASRFWDTTFEAFF.

Many counts were recorded for this clonotype. The genes are TRBV27 and TRBJ2-1; D is unclear. This CDR3 has 16 residues. V was pared by 3 bases and J by 5 bases, with 17 bases between. Germline CDR1 reads MNHEY; CDR2 reads SMNVEV (reference sequence). This CDR3 is CASSFQPQRPDNEQFF. DNA of the CDR3: TGTGCCAGCAGTTTCCAGCCCCAGAGGCCTGACAATGAGCAGTTCTTC.

This clonotype was recorded at least ten times. This chain joins TRBV11-2 and TRBJ2-2; TRBD2 matches 7 bases. Losses at the gene ends were 3 bases for V and 5 bases for J; bases not matched to a gene: 9. The CDR3 has 16 amino acids. CDR1 is SGHAT and CDR2 is FQNNGV in the germline V gene. CDR3 in amino acids: CASSFSQRGRTGELFF. The CDR3 DNA reads as TGTGCCAGCAGCTTTAGCCAGCGGGGTAGGACCGGGGAGCTGTTTTTT.

This clonotype was observed at least ten times. The genes are TRBV7-9 and TRBJ2-4; 7 positions match TRBD1. This CDR3 has 11 residues. After removal of 5 bases from V and 13 bases from J, the junction contained 5 bases not matched to a gene. Germline-derived CDR1 and CDR2 are SEHNR and FQNEAQ (reference sequence). For the CDR3, the DNA is TGTGCCAGCAGCGCGAGGGGGCACCAGTACTTC. Its protein is CASSARGHQYF.

About this clonotype: This may be a read error, as it is one base from a much larger clone. This sequence joins TRBV5-1 and TRBJ2-2, with 8 bases that match TRBD2. The CDR3 is made up of 16 amino acids. CDR1 and CDR2 (germline): SGHRS, YFSETQ. CDR3 in DNA: TGCGCCAGCAGCCTTGGCGCAGCGGGAGTCCCCGGGCAGCTGTTTTTT. Its translation is CASSLGAAGVPGQLFF.

The rearrangement links TRBV28 to TRBJ2-7, with 8 bases identical to TRBD2. CDR1 MDHEN and CDR2 SYDVKM come from the germline V gene. With V trimmed by 11 bases and J by 1 base, 4 bases remained unmatched. The length of the CDR3 is 12 residues. The CDR3 here is CASREGSYEQYF. The CDR3 DNA is TGTGCCTCCCGGGAGGGATCCTACGAGCAGTACTTC.

This clonotype was counted at least ten times. This chain uses TRBV5-1 with TRBJ2-5; D gene uncertain. Germline loops: CDR1 SGHRS, CDR2 YFSETQ. Trimming removed 1 base from V and 4 bases from J, with 11 bases in between. This CDR3 region has 14 residues. The DNA for the CDR3 is TGCGCCAGCAGCTTGAACGCCGCGGCAGAGACCCAGTACTTC. This encodes CASSLNAAAETQYF.

V and J are TRBV6-5 and TRBJ2-5; 7 positions agree with TRBD2. After removal of 2 bases from V and 5 bases from J, the junction contained 8 bases not matched to a gene. This CDR3 is built from 15 residues. CDR1 and CDR2 (germline): MNHEY, SVGAGI. The CDR3 loop is CASSYGGGVGETQYF. For the CDR3, the DNA is TGTGCCAGCAGTTACGGGGGAGGGGTTGGGGAGACCCAGTACTTC.

This clonotype was seen many times. This chain joins TRBV27 and TRBJ2-7; TRBD1 aligns across 8 bases. V shed 5 bases and J 9 bases; nucleotides not matched to a gene: 6. This CDR3 comprises 12 residues. CDR1 and CDR2 (germline): MNHEY, SMNVEV (reference sequence). The DNA for the CDR3 is TGTGCCAGCAGTCCGAGACAGGGGTCGCAGTACTTC. It yields the protein CASSPRQGSQYF.

This clonotype was detected ten times or more. This chain joins TRBV7-9 and TRBJ2-1; TRBD1 agrees at 11 bases. This CDR3 has 17 amino acids. CDR1 and CDR2 (germline): SEHNR, FQNEAQ (reference sequence). Trimming removed 4 bases from V and 0 bases from J; junction bases left unmatched: 5. This CDR3 is CASSSRDRGSSYNEQFF. In nucleotides, the CDR3 is TGTGCCAGCAGCTCCCGGGACAGGGGGAGCTCCTACAATGAGCAGTTCTTC.

V usage is TRBV7-9 and J usage is TRBJ2-5, with D possibly being TRBD2 (6 bases). V lost 2 bases, J lost 5 bases, and 12 bases lay in between. Looked up from germline, CDR1 is SEHNR and CDR2 is FQNEAQ (reference sequence). This CDR3 has 14 amino acids. CDR3 coding DNA: TGTGCCAGCAGCTTATCAGGGAGGTTTGAGACCCAGTACTTC. This translates into CASSLSGRFETQYF.

This clonotype appeared many times. The chain uses TRBV12-3 or TRBV12-4 and TRBJ1-2; a possible D gene is TRBD1 (6 bases). The CDR3 has 17 amino acids. Trimming removed 7 bases at V and 0 bases at J, with 21 bases between. The CDR3 loop is CASTPGGGLMPNYGYTF. CDR3 bases: TGTGCCAGCACCCCGGGCGGGGGGCTCATGCCTAACTATGGCTACACCTTC.

This clonotype was counted many times. The chain combines TRBV15 with TRBJ2-2, with no clear D. V was clipped by 3 bases and J by 7 bases, with 15 bases between them. The CDR3 covers 15 residues. Germline CDR1 LNHNV, CDR2 YYDKDF (reference sequence). In DNA form, the CDR3 reads TGTGCCACCAGCAGGGCTTCAACCTCCGGCGGGGAGCTGTTTTTT. This sequence encodes CATSRASTSGGELFF.

This clonotype was detected many times. CDR3 protein: CASSATSGRMNEQFF. The CDR3 coding sequence is TGTGCCAGCAGCGCGACTAGCGGGAGGATGAATGAGCAGTTCTTC. This chain links TRBV7-2 with TRBJ2-1; 13 bases match TRBD2. Unmatched junction bases numbered 5, after V lost 5 bases and J lost 7 bases. CDR3 length equals 15 residues. Germline CDR1 SGHTA, CDR2 FQGNSA.

Many counts were recorded for this clonotype. The chain uses TRBV6-1 and TRBJ1-5; D is uncertain. Germline lookup yields CDR1 MNHNS and CDR2 SASEGT. The CDR3 has 14 residues. With 1 base removed from V and 5 bases from J, the gap between germline ends came to 9 bases. CDR3 nucleotides: TGTGCCAGCAGTGAAGGGCAAGCTGATCAGCCCCAGCATTTT. It yields the protein CASSEGQADQPQHF.

There are many counts of this clonotype. The J gene is TRBJ1-5, the V gene TRBV6-2 or TRBV6-3; D call uncertain. The CDR3 covers 15 residues. The ends were cut back, 5 bases at V and 0 bases at J, with 11 bases in the middle. Germline CDR1 and CDR2: MNHEY and SVGEGT. Here the CDR3 DNA reads TGTGCCAGCAGTCTTCGGCGAAATAGCAATCAGCCCCAGCATTTT. Its protein is CASSLRRNSNQPQHF.